This paragraph covers one T cell receptor beta chain sequence. Its antigen is not identified. The study ran its PCR with 60 Vbeta and 13 Jbeta primers. TCRdb keeps only in-frame clones here, not all; method: immunoSEQ multiplex PCR. This table has a few hundred thousand clones, 75% to 85% appearing once. The record originates from a study of cytomegalovirus exposure and HLA in healthy donors. Study results and limitations: Later work found most CMV-associated TCR beta chains apparently HLA-restricted. Segments of the TCR beta V type were, in most cases, productive about 90% or about 30% of the time in an earlier analysis.

Trimming took 1 base from V and 6 from J, leaving 16 bases between them. The CDR3 spans 16 residues. The germline gives CDR1 KGHSH, CDR2 LQKENI. The sequenced material came from PBMCs. The sequence derives from a girl between 10 and 17 years old in good health and CMV-seronegative. The V call is TRBV18, the J call TRBJ1-5; TRBD1 is a possible D gene (6 bases). The CDR3 region is CASSPQGVARGQPQHF. CDR3 DNA sequence: TGTGCCAGCTCACCACAGGGGGTTGCCAGGGGTCAGCCCCAGCATTTT. Drawing the rest from reference TRBV18 and TRBJ1-5, the complete variable domain is NAGVMQNPRHLVRRRGQEARLRCSPMKGHSHVYWYRQLPEEGLKFMVYLQKENIIDESGMPKERFSAEFPKEGPSILRIQQVVRGDSAAYFCASSPQGVARGQPQHFGDGTRLSIL.